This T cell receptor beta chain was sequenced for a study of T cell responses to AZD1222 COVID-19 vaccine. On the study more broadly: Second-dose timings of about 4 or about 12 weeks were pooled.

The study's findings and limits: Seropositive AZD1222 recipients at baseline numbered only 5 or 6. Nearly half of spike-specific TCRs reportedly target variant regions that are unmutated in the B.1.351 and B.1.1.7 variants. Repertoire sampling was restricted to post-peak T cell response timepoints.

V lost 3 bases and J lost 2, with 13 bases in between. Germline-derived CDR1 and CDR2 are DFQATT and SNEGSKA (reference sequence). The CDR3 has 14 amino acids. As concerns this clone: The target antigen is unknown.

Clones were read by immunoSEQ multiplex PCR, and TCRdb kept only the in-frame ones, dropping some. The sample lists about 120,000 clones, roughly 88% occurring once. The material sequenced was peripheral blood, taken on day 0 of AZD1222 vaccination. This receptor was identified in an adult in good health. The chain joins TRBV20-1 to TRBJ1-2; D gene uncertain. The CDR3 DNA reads TGCAGTGCTAGTAATACAGAGGAGAACTATGGCTACACCTTC. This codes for CSASNTEENYGYTF.